A single sample is the source of the 26 T cell receptor beta chains below, sequenced in a study of beta chain features in type 1 diabetes. The study reverse transcribed the entire isolated RNA, so it sequenced expressed TCRB transcripts. Here immunoSEQ multiplex PCR was the method, and the copy in TCRdb shows in-frame clones only, minus some. Of a few hundred thousand clones listed, about 25% are singletons. The specimen was central memory CD4+ T cells from blood. The receptor source for this set is a man aged 30-40 years in good health.

Only a few counts were recorded for this clone. The rearrangement links TRBV11-2 to TRBJ2-3, with 8 nucleotides matching TRBD2. V lost 1 base and J lost 5; bases outside the gene matches: 8. This CDR3 has 16 residues. Germline V gives CDR1 SGHAT, CDR2 FQNNGV. CDR3 sequence reads: CASSLGLAGLGDTQYF. For the CDR3, the DNA is TGTGCCAGCAGCTTAGGGCTAGCGGGCCTAGGAGATACGCAGTATTTT.

The V and J genes are TRBV30 and TRBJ1-6, with D unresolved. The V and J ends lost 0 bases and 7 bases respectively, with 13 bases between them. Germline V gives CDR1 GTSNPN, CDR2 SVGIG (reference sequence). CDR3 length: 15 amino acids. In DNA form, the CDR3 reads TGTGCCTGGAGTGTTCCGGGCCTGGGGAATTCACCCCTCCACTTT. It yields the protein CAWSVPGLGNSPLHF.

The rearrangement joins TRBV7-9 to TRBJ2-7; a weak D match, TRBD2 (5 bases). Germline V lookup: CDR1 SEHNR, CDR2 FQNEAQ (reference sequence). The CDR3 loop spans 16 amino acids. The ends were cut back, 1 base at V and 3 bases at J, with 16 bases in the middle. CDR3 nucleotides: TGTGCCAGCAGCTTAGTAAGGTCCGGGATCGACTACGAGCAGTACTTC. Residues: CASSLVRSGIDYEQYF.

The V call is TRBV11-2, the J call TRBJ2-3; 8 nucleotides agree with TRBD2. V lost 5 bases to trimming and J lost 2 bases; unmatched junction nucleotides: 6. This CDR3 is built from 15 residues. Germline V CDR1 and CDR2: SGHAT, FQNNGV. The CDR3 loop is CASSQTGGYTDTQYF. The CDR3 DNA follows: TGTGCCAGCAGCCAAACGGGGGGGTACACAGATACGCAGTATTTT.

This clone was seen more than once but under ten times. V and J are TRBV28 and TRBJ1-2; no firm D call. Germline V gene lookup returns CDR1 MDHEN and CDR2 SYDVKM. Trimming stripped 3 bases from V and 0 bases from J, with 8 bases between. This CDR3 has 14 residues. CDR3 amino acids: CASSFQATNYGYTF. CDR3 in DNA: TGTGCCAGCAGTTTTCAGGCTACTAACTATGGCTACACCTTC.

This clone was counted only a few times. The rearrangement joins TRBV29-1 to TRBJ1-2, with TRBD1 matching over 8 bases. Trimming removed 7 bases from V and 1 base from J; junction bases left unmatched: 17. The length of the CDR3 is 17 residues. CDR1 is SQVTM, CDR2 ANQGSEA, per germline. CDR3 loop: CSAVGGPRQGYNYGYTF. In DNA form, the CDR3 reads TGCAGCGCCGTAGGAGGACCCAGACAGGGGTATAACTATGGCTACACCTTC.

The chain has TRBV10-3 and TRBJ1-2; unclear D gene. The V end lost 0 bases, the J end lost 6 bases, and 11 bases lay between the germline ends. The CDR3 runs to 14 residues. The V gene's germline CDR1 is ENHRY and CDR2 SYGVKD. CDR3 region: CAISESEGRNGYTF. The CDR3 DNA reads as TGTGCCATCAGTGAGTCGGAAGGGAGAAATGGCTACACCTTC.

The sample holds a few counts of this clone. The genes are TRBV30 and TRBJ2-5; no reliable D call. Germline CDR1 is GTSNPN and CDR2 is SVGIG (reference sequence). The V gene lost 0 bases and the J gene lost 4 bases, with 9 bases spanning the gap. CDR3 length: 13 residues. The CDR3 region is CAWSVKLGETQYF. The CDR3 nucleotides are TGTGCCTGGAGTGTAAAGCTGGGAGAGACCCAGTACTTC.

This clone was counted only a few times. The V and J genes are TRBV7-9 and TRBJ2-7; D uncertain. The V end was cut by 4 bases, the J end by 2 bases, with 9 bases between. The CDR3 loop spans 13 amino acids. The germline gives CDR1 SEHNR, CDR2 FQNEAQ (reference sequence). CDR3 in DNA: TGTGCCAGCAGCTCGGCCGGTACCTACGAGCAGTACTTC. It is translated as CASSSAGTYEQYF.

The gene calls are TRBV5-1 and TRBJ2-5; D gene ambiguous. This CDR3 is built from 13 residues. Germline V CDR1 and CDR2: SGHRS, YFSETQ. Deletions cut 5 bases from V and 2 bases from J, with 10 bases between. The CDR3 spells CASSLQVQETQYF. The CDR3, as DNA: TGCGCCAGCAGTTTACAAGTTCAAGAGACCCAGTACTTC.

The chain joins TRBV18 to TRBJ2-3, with 7 bases identical to TRBD1. CDR1 and CDR2 (germline): KGHSH, LQKENI. The CDR3 contains 15 residues. Trimming took 5 bases from V and 1 from J; bases not matched to a gene: 6. The CDR3 reads CASSTDRDRTDTQYF. In DNA, the CDR3 is TGTGCCAGCTCAACTGACAGGGACCGCACAGATACGCAGTATTTT.

This clone was observed a handful of times. This sequence joins TRBV11-2 and TRBJ2-7, with 7 nucleotides matching TRBD2. The V gene's germline CDR1 is SGHAT and CDR2 FQNNGV. The CDR3 consists of 13 residues. V dropped 5 bases and J dropped 6; count of bases not matched to a gene: 7. DNA of the CDR3: TGTGCCAGCAGCCCCCGGGGGGAGGGCGAGCAGTACTTC. The encoded protein is CASSPRGEGEQYF.

This clone was counted ten times or more. V usage is TRBV28 and J usage is TRBJ2-2; unclear D gene. Per germline, CDR1 MDHEN and CDR2 SYDVKM. This CDR3 contains 15 residues. Trimming removed 4 bases from V and 5 bases from J, with 14 bases in between. CDR3 bases: TGTGCCAGCAGTTCCTCCTACAAGGAGACCGGGGAGCTGTTTTTT. Translation gives CASSSSYKETGELFF.

The genes are TRBV6-5 and TRBJ2-1; D may be TRBD2 (7 bases). Trimming removed 4 bases at V and 7 bases at J, with 17 bases between. CDR3 size: 15 residues. The germline gives CDR1 MNHEY, CDR2 SVGAGI. CDR3 sequence (DNA): TGTGCCAGCAGTTCGACAGGAGCCGGGGGGAATGAGCAGTTCTTC. Residues: CASSSTGAGGNEQFF.

The gene calls are TRBV15 and TRBJ2-7; D uncertain. Trimming left V 0 bases short and J 2 bases short, with 5 bases between. Germline V gene data show CDR1 as LNHNV and CDR2 as YYDKDF (reference sequence). The CDR3 sequence is 13 residues long. The CDR3 here is CATSRDTTYEQYF. The CDR3 region has the DNA TGTGCCACCAGCAGAGACACTACCTACGAGCAGTACTTC.

This clone has a handful of counts. V is TRBV29-1 and J is TRBJ2-1, with D perhaps TRBD1 or TRBD2 (7 bases each). V was trimmed by 8 bases and J by 0 bases, leaving 17 bases between them. The CDR3 is 15 amino acids. Germline V gives CDR1 SQVTM, CDR2 ANQGSEA. CDR3 residues: CSSGRGQSSYNEQFF. CDR3 sequence (DNA): TGCAGCTCGGGGAGGGGGCAGAGCTCCTACAATGAGCAGTTCTTC.

About this clone itself: The same CDR3 is also encoded by other DNA sequences in this sample. The chain's CDR3 is CASSPSRDTEAFF. The CDR3 DNA reads as TGTGCCAGCAGTCCATCTAGGGACACTGAAGCTTTCTTT. V and J are TRBV7-9 and TRBJ1-1; D is unclear. The CDR3 is 13 amino acids. Germline V lookup: CDR1 SEHNR, CDR2 FQNEAQ (reference sequence). The V end was cut by 6 bases, the J end by 3 bases, with 11 bases between.

This clone was detected a few times. This sequence joins TRBV7-2 and TRBJ2-5; 8 bases fit TRBD2. Germline trimming cut 1 base from V and 2 bases from J; bases unmatched to any gene: 12. This CDR3 is built from 18 residues. Looked up from germline, CDR1 is SGHTA and CDR2 is FQGNSA. The CDR3 here is CASSLGLLAEQTQETQYF. The CDR3 DNA is TGTGCCAGCAGCTTAGGATTACTAGCGGAGCAAACTCAAGAGACCCAGTACTTC.

This chain uses TRBV28 with TRBJ2-7; unclear D gene. Trimming left V 4 bases short and J 6 bases short, with 10 bases between. CDR3 size: 12 residues. The germline V gene has CDR1 MDHEN and CDR2 SYDVKM. CDR3 DNA: TGTGCCAGCAGTTCCTTCAGTGGCGAGCAGTACTTC. Its protein product is CASSSFSGEQYF.

This chain joins TRBV7-9 and TRBJ2-6; TRBD2 is a possible D gene (5 bases). The V end was cut by 4 bases, the J end by 0 bases, with 7 bases between. CDR3 length equals 15 residues. The germline CDR1 and CDR2 sequences are SEHNR and FQNEAQ (reference sequence). The CDR3 nucleotides are TGTGCCAGCAGCTCCGGGATCTCTGGGGCCAACGTCCTGACTTTC. Amino acids: CASSSGISGANVLTF.

The CDR3 spells CASSTGEAQPQHF. In DNA, the CDR3 is TGTGCCAGCAGTACAGGGGAGGCTCAGCCCCAGCATTTT. The gene calls are TRBV6-6 and TRBJ1-5; 7 bases match TRBD1. Germline CDR1 is MNHNY and CDR2 is SVGAGI (reference sequence). This CDR3 spans 13 amino acids. V lost 5 bases, J lost 6 bases, and 4 bases stayed unmatched.

This clone was counted a few times. V gene TRBV15 combines with J gene TRBJ2-3, with 10 positions matching TRBD2. The CDR3 is 14 residues long. Unmatched junction bases numbered 8, after V lost 6 bases and J lost 8 bases. CDR1 is LNHNV and CDR2 is YYDKDF in the germline V gene (reference sequence). The CDR3, as DNA: TGTGCCACCAGAACGAGCGGGAGGGTCGGTACGCAGTATTTT. It encodes CATRTSGRVGTQYF.

The chain has TRBV2 and TRBJ2-5; D might be TRBD1 (6 bases). Trimming stripped 8 bases from V and 7 bases from J, with 17 bases between. Per germline, CDR1 SNHLY and CDR2 FYNNEI. The CDR3 contains 13 residues. The CDR3 is CASHRDTQSTQYF. The CDR3 nucleotides are TGTGCCAGCCACCGGGACACCCAATCGACCCAGTACTTC.

This clone was detected a few times. The genes are TRBV6-5 and TRBJ2-1; D possibly matches TRBD1 or TRBD2 (5 bases each). The V gene lost 6 bases and the J gene lost 0 bases, with 12 bases spanning the gap. The V gene's germline CDR1 is MNHEY and CDR2 SVGAGI. CDR3 size: 15 residues. The CDR3 nucleotides are TGTGCCAGCAGAACTAGGGGCCGCTCCTACAATGAGCAGTTCTTC. Amino acid sequence: CASRTRGRSYNEQFF.

The rearrangement links TRBV6-6 to TRBJ1-5; D gene ambiguous. This CDR3 has 11 residues. V lost 2 bases and J lost 5, with 1 base in between. Germline V gene sequence: CDR1 MNHNY, CDR2 SVGAGI (reference sequence). The DNA for the CDR3 is TGTGCCAGCAGTTACGATCAGCCCCAGCATTTT. Amino acid sequence: CASSYDQPQHF.

The rearrangement uses TRBV9 and TRBJ2-3, with D possibly being TRBD2 (6 bases). Germline CDR1 is SGDLS and CDR2 is YYNGEE. The CDR3 runs to 16 residues. V was pared by 3 bases and J by 2 bases, with 16 bases between. CDR3 DNA sequence: TGTGCCAGCAGCGGCGGCGGGGCGGTGCCCACAGATACGCAGTATTTT. It translates to CASSGGGAVPTDTQYF.